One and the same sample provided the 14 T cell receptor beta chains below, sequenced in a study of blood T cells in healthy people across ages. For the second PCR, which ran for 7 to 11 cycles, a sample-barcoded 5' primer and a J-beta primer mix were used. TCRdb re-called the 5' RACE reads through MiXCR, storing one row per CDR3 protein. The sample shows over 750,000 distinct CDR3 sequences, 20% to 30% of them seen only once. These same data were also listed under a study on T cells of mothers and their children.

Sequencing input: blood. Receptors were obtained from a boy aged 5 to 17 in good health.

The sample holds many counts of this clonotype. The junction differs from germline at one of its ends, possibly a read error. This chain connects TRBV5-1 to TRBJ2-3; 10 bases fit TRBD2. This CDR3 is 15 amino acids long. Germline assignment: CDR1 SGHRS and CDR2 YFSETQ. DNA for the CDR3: TGTGCCAGCAGTCTAGCGGGGGTAGGCACAGATACGCAGTATTTT. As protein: CASSLAGVGTDTQYF.

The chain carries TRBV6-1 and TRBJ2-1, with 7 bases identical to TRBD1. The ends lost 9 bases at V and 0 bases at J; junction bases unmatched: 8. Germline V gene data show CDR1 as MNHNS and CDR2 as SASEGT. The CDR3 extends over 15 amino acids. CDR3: CASLQGPVSYNEQFF. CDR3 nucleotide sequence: TGTGCCAGTTTACAGGGGCCCGTCTCCTACAATGAGCAGTTCTTC.

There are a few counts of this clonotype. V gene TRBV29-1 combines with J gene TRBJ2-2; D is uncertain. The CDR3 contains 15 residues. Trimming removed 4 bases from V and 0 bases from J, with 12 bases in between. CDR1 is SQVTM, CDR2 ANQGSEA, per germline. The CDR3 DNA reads TGCAGCGTTGGGGTTGGCATCGCGAACACCGGGGAGCTGTTTTTT. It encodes CSVGVGIANTGELFF.

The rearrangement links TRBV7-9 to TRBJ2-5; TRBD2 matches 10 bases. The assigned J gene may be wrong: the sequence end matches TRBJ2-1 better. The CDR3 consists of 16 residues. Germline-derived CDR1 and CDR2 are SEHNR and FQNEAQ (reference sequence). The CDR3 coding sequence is TGTGCCAGCAGCTCGGCCCCTAGCGGGGGTAACGATGAGCAGTTCTTC. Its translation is CASSSAPSGGNDEQFF.

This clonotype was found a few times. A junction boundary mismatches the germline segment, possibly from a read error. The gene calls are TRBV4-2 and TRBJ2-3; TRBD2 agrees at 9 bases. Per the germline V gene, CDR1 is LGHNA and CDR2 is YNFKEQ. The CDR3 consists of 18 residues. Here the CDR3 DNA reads TGTGCCAGCAGCCAAGAAGTCGCCAGCGGGAGGAGCACAGATGCGCAGTATTTT. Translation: CASSQEVASGRSTDAQYF.

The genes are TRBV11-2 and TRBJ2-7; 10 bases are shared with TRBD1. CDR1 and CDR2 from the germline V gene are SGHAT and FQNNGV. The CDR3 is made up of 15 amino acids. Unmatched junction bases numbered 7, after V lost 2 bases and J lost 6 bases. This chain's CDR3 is CASSLPGTGAGEQYF. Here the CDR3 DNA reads TGTGCCAGCAGCTTACCCGGGACAGGGGCGGGCGAGCAGTACTTC.

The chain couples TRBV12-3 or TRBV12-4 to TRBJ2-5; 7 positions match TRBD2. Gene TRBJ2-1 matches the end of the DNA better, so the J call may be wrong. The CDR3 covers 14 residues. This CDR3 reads CASTWDYRDNEQFF. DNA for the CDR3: TGTGCCAGCACCTGGGACTATCGGGACAATGAGCAGTTCTTC.

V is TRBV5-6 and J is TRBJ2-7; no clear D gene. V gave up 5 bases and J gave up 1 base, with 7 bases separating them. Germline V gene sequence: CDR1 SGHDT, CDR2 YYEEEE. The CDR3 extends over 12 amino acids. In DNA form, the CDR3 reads TGTGCCAGCAGTGCCCGTTCCTACGAGCAGTACTTC. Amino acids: CASSARSYEQYF.

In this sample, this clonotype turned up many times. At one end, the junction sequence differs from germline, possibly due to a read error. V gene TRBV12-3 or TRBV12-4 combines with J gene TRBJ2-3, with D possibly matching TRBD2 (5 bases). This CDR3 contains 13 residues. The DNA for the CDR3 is TGTGCCAGCAGCTTAGGGAGAACAGATACGCAGTATTTT. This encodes CASSLGRTDTQYF.

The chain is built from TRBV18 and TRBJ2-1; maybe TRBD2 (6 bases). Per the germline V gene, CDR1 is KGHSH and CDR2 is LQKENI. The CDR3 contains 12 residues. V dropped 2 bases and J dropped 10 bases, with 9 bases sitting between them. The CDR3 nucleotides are TGTGCCAGCTCACCAATTAGCGGAGAGCAGTTCTTC. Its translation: CASSPISGEQFF.

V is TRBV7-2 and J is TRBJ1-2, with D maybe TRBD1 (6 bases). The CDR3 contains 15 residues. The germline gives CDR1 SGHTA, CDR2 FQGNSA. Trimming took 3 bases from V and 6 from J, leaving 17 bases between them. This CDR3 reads CASSLYREHSDGYTF. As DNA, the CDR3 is TGTGCCAGCAGCTTGTACAGGGAACACTCGGATGGCTACACCTTC.

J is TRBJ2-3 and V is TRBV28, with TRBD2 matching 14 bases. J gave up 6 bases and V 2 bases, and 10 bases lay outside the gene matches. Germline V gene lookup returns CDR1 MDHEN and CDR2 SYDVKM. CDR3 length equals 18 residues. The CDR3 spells CASSLATGLAGEKDTQYF. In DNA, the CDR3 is TGTGCCAGCAGTTTAGCTACGGGACTAGCGGGAGAAAAGGATACGCAGTATTTT. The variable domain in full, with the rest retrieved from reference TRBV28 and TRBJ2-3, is DVKVTQSSRYLVKRTGEKVFLECVQDMDHENMFWYRQDPGLGLRLIYFSYDVKMKEKGDIPEGYSVSREKKERFSLILESASTNQTSMYLCASSLATGLAGEKDTQYFGPGTRLTVL.

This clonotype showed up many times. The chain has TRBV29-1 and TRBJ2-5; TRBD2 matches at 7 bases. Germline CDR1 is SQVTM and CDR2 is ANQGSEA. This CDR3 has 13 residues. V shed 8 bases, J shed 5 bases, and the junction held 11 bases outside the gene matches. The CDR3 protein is CSSHRGGAETQYF. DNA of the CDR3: TGCAGCTCCCACCGCGGGGGTGCGGAGACCCAGTACTTC.

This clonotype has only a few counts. The CDR3 DNA reads as TGCAGTGCTAGCCGGGACAACGCTAACAATCAGCCCCAGCATTTT. Protein product: CSASRDNANNQPQHF. The chain links TRBV20-1 to TRBJ1-5; tentatively, D is TRBD1 (6 bases). In germline, CDR1 is DFQATT, CDR2 SNEGSKA (reference sequence). The CDR3 covers 15 residues. V was trimmed by 3 bases and J by 3 bases, leaving 15 bases between them.